This T cell receptor beta chain was sequenced in a study of shared clonotypes between healthy human individuals. Deep-level settings were used for running the assay. TCRdb's table, derived via immunoSEQ multiplex PCR, lists solely in-frame clones and lacks some. The table lists approximately 710,000 clones, roughly 91% of them singletons. The source is a man younger than 30 in good health. Some clones in this sample may be carry-over from other donors' samples. The sample was memory CD8+ T cells from PBMCs. The subset was: CD45RO+ cells pooled with CCR7-negative TemRA cells.

CDR3 DNA sequence: TGTGCCAGCAGCTTATTGAGGGTTGGAGGCCAAGAGACCCAGTACTTC. Residues: CASSLLRVGGQETQYF. The rearrangement links TRBV7-9 to TRBJ2-5; D perhaps matches TRBD2 (5 bases). Trimming took off 2 bases at V and 1 base at J, with 14 bases between the two ends. CDR1 and CDR2 (germline): SEHNR, FQNEAQ (reference sequence). The CDR3 covers 16 residues. The complete variable domain, with remaining parts taken from reference TRBV7-9 and TRBJ2-5, reads DTGVSQNPRHKITKRGQNVTFRCDPISEHNRLYWYRQTLGQGPEFLTYFQNEAQLEKSRLLSDRFSAERPKGSFSTLEIQRTEQGDSAMYLCASSLLRVGGQETQYFGPGTRLLVL.